A single sample gave rise to the 19 T cell receptor beta chains below, sequenced in a study of post-analysis software for immune sequencing data. Study-wide points: About five TRBV segments, including TRBV5-6, TRBV5-1 and TRBV20-1, were more frequent in patients than controls.

The TCR beta cDNA libraries carried unique molecular identifiers. MiXCR was run by TCRdb on the PCR reads, yielding one entry per CDR3 protein. The sample shows around 250,000 distinct CDR3 sequences, about 40% of them seen only once. No antigen has been assigned to these receptors. The specimen was blood. The receptor source for this set is a girl aged 5 to 17 with multiple sclerosis.

This clonotype turned up a few times. This sequence may be a read error, since a much larger clone differs from it by one base. This chain links TRBV24-1 with TRBJ2-3; D may match TRBD1 or TRBD2 (5 bases each). The germline V gene has CDR1 KGHDR and CDR2 SFDVKD. CDR3 length equals 17 residues. DNA of the CDR3: TGTGCCACCCGTGATTTGTCCACCCCGGGGCAAACAGATACGCAGTATTTT. Translation gives CATRDLSTPGQTDTQYF.

This clonotype was seen more than once but under ten times. The V and J genes are TRBV6-6 and TRBJ2-4, with 8 bases matching TRBD2. The assigned J gene may be wrong: the sequence end matches TRBJ2-5 better. Germline loops: CDR1 MNHNY, CDR2 SVGAGI (reference sequence). This CDR3 has 13 residues. The CDR3 bases are TGTGCCAGCAGTTTAGCGGGATCAGAGACCCAGTACTTC. It is translated as CASSLAGSETQYF.

This clonotype occurred many times. This rearrangement joins TRBV5-1 to TRBJ2-1, with TRBD2 matching over 11 bases. The CDR3 loop spans 18 amino acids. The V segment lost 4 bases and the J segment 0 bases; nucleotides outside the gene matches: 9. Germline V gene data show CDR1 as SGHRS and CDR2 as YFSETQ. CDR3 loop: CASSPRASGGSSYNEQFF. The CDR3 DNA reads TGCGCCAGCAGCCCCCGGGCTAGCGGGGGGAGCTCCTACAATGAGCAGTTCTTC.

This clonotype has at least ten counts. The V gene is TRBV20-1, the J gene TRBJ2-1, with 9 bases fitting TRBD2. The V and J ends lost 2 bases and 5 bases, in that order; junction bases with no gene match: 1. The length of the CDR3 is 13 residues. Germline V CDR1 and CDR2: DFQATT, SNEGSKA (reference sequence). CDR3 DNA: TGCAGTGCTAGAAGACTAGCGGACAATGAGCAGTTCTTC. Its protein is CSARRLADNEQFF.

The V gene is TRBV7-3, the J gene TRBJ2-5, with 7 bases identical to TRBD2. The V segment lost 8 bases and the J segment 5 bases; nucleotides outside the gene matches: 8. CDR3 length: 13 residues. Germline CDR1 reads SGHTA; CDR2 reads FQGTGA. CDR3 nucleotides: TGTGCCAGCGCGACTAGCTTAGGGGAGACCCAGTACTTC. Translated, it gives CASATSLGETQYF.

Points on this clonotype: Since a much larger clone is just one base distant, this may be a read error. This chain uses TRBV29-1 with TRBJ1-1; D possibly corresponds to TRBD1 (5 bases). The CDR3 is 14 residues long. Germline V gene sequence: CDR1 SQVTM, CDR2 ANQGSEA. Between the trimmed V and J ends, which lost 8 bases and 0 bases, there was a span of 16 bases. CDR3: CSRQGVPMNTEAFF. The CDR3 DNA reads TGCAGCCGCCAGGGAGTGCCCATGAACACTGAAGCTTTCTTT.

This clonotype occurred many times. The V gene is TRBV4-2, the J gene TRBJ2-1; 12 positions agree with TRBD2. This CDR3 has 15 amino acids. Germline CDR1 is LGHNA and CDR2 is YNFKEQ. V lost 4 bases to trimming and J lost 5 bases; unmatched junction nucleotides: 3. The CDR3 region is CASSPGLAGNNEQFF. CDR3 sequence (DNA): TGTGCCAGCAGCCCCGGACTAGCGGGAAACAATGAGCAGTTCTTC.

The chain joins TRBV5-1 to TRBJ1-5, with a weak D call TRBD1 (6 bases). CDR1 is SGHRS, CDR2 YFSETQ, per germline. This CDR3 region has 15 residues. The V end was cut by 4 bases, the J end by 0 bases, with 11 bases between. The CDR3 nucleotides read TGCGCCAGCAGCGAGGACAGTTATAGCAATCAGCCCCAGCATTTT. The encoded protein is CASSEDSYSNQPQHF. Using reference TRBV5-1 and TRBJ1-5 for the parts outside the CDR3, the full variable domain is KAGVTQTPRYLIKTRGQQVTLSCSPISGHRSVSWYQQTPGQGLQFLFEYFSETQRNKGNFPGRFSGRQFSNSRSEMNVSTLELGDSALYLCASSEDSYSNQPQHFGDGTRLSIL.

Concerning this clonotype: Germline is not matched at one junction end, which may reflect a read error. DNA for the CDR3: TGTGCCAGCAGTGAAATCAGAAAGGCGGTCTACGGGCAGTACTTC. As protein: CASSEIRKAVYGQYF. This chain joins TRBV2 and TRBJ2-7; D remains ambiguous. Per the germline V gene, CDR1 is SNHLY and CDR2 is FYNNEI. CDR3 size: 15 residues.

The chain combines TRBV20-1 with TRBJ1-6; 10 bases are a match to TRBD1. The CDR3 is made up of 13 amino acids. J lost 9 bases, V lost 4 bases, and 3 bases had no gene match. Per the germline V gene, CDR1 is DFQATT and CDR2 is SNEGSKA (reference sequence). The CDR3 nucleotides read TGCAGTGCTACCGGGACAGGGGTTTCACCCCTCCACTTT. It encodes CSATGTGVSPLHF.

Many counts were recorded for this clonotype. The chain uses TRBV7-2 and TRBJ2-5; TRBD2 might be the D (6 bases). V lost 5 bases and J 0 bases, leaving 13 bases between the germline ends. The CDR3 covers 15 residues. Germline V gene data show CDR1 as SGHTA and CDR2 as FQGNSA. The CDR3 loop is CASSIPRDYQETQYF. CDR3 coding DNA: TGTGCCAGCAGCATACCCCGGGACTACCAAGAGACCCAGTACTTC.

This clonotype has a count of ten or more. The V call is TRBV6-5, the J call TRBJ1-2; no reliable D call. Trimming removed 2 bases at V and 4 bases at J, with 11 bases between. Germline CDR1 reads MNHEY; CDR2 reads SVGAGI. The CDR3 has 14 amino acids. CDR3 in amino acids: CASSYRSASYGYTF. DNA of the CDR3: TGTGCCAGCAGTTACCGGTCGGCTAGCTATGGCTACACCTTC.

As to this clonotype: At one boundary the junction diverges from the germline segment, which might be a read error. The rearrangement joins TRBV9 to TRBJ2-6; D may be TRBD2 (5 bases). The germline V gene has CDR1 SGDLS and CDR2 YYNGEE. The CDR3 totals 15 residues. Here the CDR3 DNA reads TGTGTCAGCAGCGTAGCGATCTCTGGAGCCAACGTCCTGACTTTC. This sequence encodes CVSSVAISGANVLTF.

This clonotype was counted at least ten times. The V and J genes are TRBV7-3 and TRBJ1-5; no definite D call. V was trimmed by 4 bases and J by 0 bases, leaving 10 bases between them. Germline values: CDR1 SGHTA, CDR2 FQGTGA. CDR3 length: 15 amino acids. CDR3 sequence (DNA): TGTGCCAGCAGCTCTAACCCCTATAGCAATCAGCCCCAGCATTTT. Its translation is CASSSNPYSNQPQHF. Supplemented by reference TRBV7-3 and TRBJ1-5, the full variable domain reads GAGVSQTPSNKVTEKGKYVELRCDPISGHTALYWYRQSLGQGPEFLIYFQGTGAADDSGLPNDRFFAVRPEGSVSTLKIQRTERGDSAVYLCASSSNPYSNQPQHFGDGTRLSIL.

This clonotype was counted many times. The chain recombines TRBV3-1 with TRBJ2-5, with D tentatively TRBD1 (6 bases). CDR1 is LGHDT, CDR2 YNNKEL, per germline (reference sequence). V shed 4 bases and J shed 5 bases, with 8 bases lying between them. The CDR3 spans 12 residues. CDR3 nucleotide sequence: TGTGCCAGCAGCCGGGGGCGGGAGACCCAGTACTTC. Protein: CASSRGRETQYF.

This clonotype was seen many times. V and J are TRBV7-9 and TRBJ2-7; 7 bases map to TRBD1. There are 13 residues in the CDR3. Germline V gene sequence: CDR1 SEHNR, CDR2 FQNEAQ (reference sequence). With V trimmed by 5 bases and J by 6 bases, 7 bases remained unmatched. The CDR3 spells CASSPPTGTEQYF. The CDR3, as DNA: TGTGCCAGCAGCCCACCGACAGGGACCGAGCAGTACTTC.

J is TRBJ1-1 and V is TRBV28; tentative D call: TRBD1 (6 bases). The V gene lost 5 bases and the J gene lost 6 bases, with 16 bases spanning the gap. The CDR3 is 14 amino acids. Per germline, CDR1 MDHEN and CDR2 SYDVKM. The DNA for the CDR3 is TGTGCCAGCAGTCCACCAGGGGTGTCTTCTGAAGCTTTCTTT. This encodes CASSPPGVSSEAFF.

This clonotype showed up many times. The V and J genes are TRBV7-9 and TRBJ1-2, with D unclear. Per the germline V gene, CDR1 is SEHNR and CDR2 is FQNEAQ (reference sequence). The V and J ends lost 4 bases and 0 bases respectively, with 12 bases between them. The CDR3 sequence is 15 residues long. The CDR3 DNA reads TGTGCCAGCAGCTCCGCCCGGGGAGCTAACTATGGCTACACCTTC. The encoded protein is CASSSARGANYGYTF.

A note on this clonotype: A much larger clonotype is one base distant, so this may be a read error. The chain has TRBV7-9 and TRBJ2-1, with TRBD2 identical over 10 bases. Looked up from germline, CDR1 is SEHNR and CDR2 is FQNEAQ (reference sequence). The CDR3 runs 17 residues. The CDR3 loop reads CASSPHQGLAPRTELFF. Written as DNA, the CDR3 is TGTGCCAGCAGCCCCCACCAGGGACTAGCGCCTCGTACCGAGCTGTTCTTC.